This T cell receptor beta chain was obtained from a study of T cells in Graves' hyperthyroidism and ophthalmopathy. Study-level points and caveats: Most thyroid clonotypes that were expanded above 0.001 also turned up in blood.

As for this clonotype: Its specificity is unknown.

The source material, RNA transcripts, was used to amplify TCR beta CDR3 regions. Carried out on the TCR CDR3, a first-round RT-PCR used the HTBI primer set. TCRdb independently ran MiXCR on the multiplex PCR reads; one entry per CDR3 protein. The table shows some 350,000 distinct CDR3 sequences, with approximately 25% occurring only once. The CDR3 is 14 amino acids. From germline, CDR1 is SEHNR and CDR2 FQNEAQ (reference sequence). V shed 3 bases and J shed 2 bases, with 10 bases lying between them. This sequence originates from a man aged 50-60 years with Graves' hyperthyroidism. Source material: blood. This rearrangement joins TRBV7-9 to TRBJ2-5, with D unresolved. CDR3 region: CASSFTTLQETQYF. The CDR3 bases are TGTGCCAGCAGCTTCACGACGCTTCAAGAGACCCAGTACTTC.